This TCR beta chain was retrieved from a study of blood T cell repertoires in COVID-19. Across the whole study: Spain, Italy and the United States supplied samples that represented acute and convalescent COVID-19. PBMCs, B-cell-depleted T cells, or T cells provided the cDNA or gDNA that made up the material.

CDR1 LNHDA and CDR2 SQIVND come from the germline V gene (reference sequence). The V and J ends lost 4 bases and 2 bases respectively, with 12 bases between them. CDR3 size: 15 residues. In the study's own analysis: Amplification from reference gene primers served as the basis for estimated nucleated cell counts. Clones were sequenced by immunoSEQ multiplex PCR, and TCRdb holds only the in-frame ones, with some missing. Clone size and V and J calls were adopted from that table, with D and trimming inferred from the DNA. The data hold about 300,000 clones, with 85% to 90% observed a single time. This clone has more than one count but fewer than ten.

The chain links TRBV19 to TRBJ1-5; D remains ambiguous. This clonotype was obtained from a man between 65 and 85 years old with acute or convalescent COVID-19. The specimen sequenced was peripheral blood. The CDR3 loop reads CASSSTRGRNQPQHF. The CDR3 DNA reads as TGTGCCAGTAGTAGCACGCGGGGTCGCAATCAGCCCCAGCATTTT.